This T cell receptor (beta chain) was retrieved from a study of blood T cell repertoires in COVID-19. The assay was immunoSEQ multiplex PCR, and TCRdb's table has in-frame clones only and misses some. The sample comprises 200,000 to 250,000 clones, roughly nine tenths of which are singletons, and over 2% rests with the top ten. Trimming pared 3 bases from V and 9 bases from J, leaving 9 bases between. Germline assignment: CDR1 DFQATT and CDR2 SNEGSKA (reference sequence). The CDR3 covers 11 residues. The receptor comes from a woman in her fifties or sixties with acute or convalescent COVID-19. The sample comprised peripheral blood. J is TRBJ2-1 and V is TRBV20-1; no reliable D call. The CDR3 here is CSASPTFEQFF. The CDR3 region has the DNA TGCAGTGCTAGCCCGACTTTTGAGCAGTTCTTC.